Listed below are T cell receptor beta chains from one sample, sequenced in a study of shared clonotypes between healthy human individuals. Sequencing was performed with immunoSEQ multiplex PCR; in TCRdb, only in-frame clones are kept and a portion is missing. Among around 2.1 million clones listed, approximately 94% were seen once. Sequencing was carried out using naive CD8+ T cells from PBMCs. All receptors derive from a man aged 18 to 29 in good health. Some clones in this sample may be carry-over from other donors' samples. Each CDR3 is given with its conserved first and last residue. A D gene is named only where the DNA matches it firmly. Some rows have no size entry. The others give once, few or many, or a class for an expanded clone.

clone size: NA; J gene: TRBJ2-3; D gene: TRBD2; V gene: TRBV5-6; CDR3 length: 15; CDR3 DNA: TGTGCCAGCAGCACGACTAGCGGAAGCACAGATACGCAGTATTTT; CDR3 protein: CASSTTSGSTDTQYF
clone size: NA; J gene: TRBJ1-1; D gene: NA; V gene: TRBV28; CDR3 length: 13; CDR3 DNA: TGTGCCAGCAGTTTACAAACAAGGACTGAAGCTTTCTTT; CDR3 protein: CASSLQTRTEAFF
clone size: NA; J gene: TRBJ1-2; D gene: NA; V gene: TRBV14; CDR3 length: 14; CDR3 DNA: TGTGCCAGCAGCGCAACTAGGACGGAGTATGGCTACACCTTC; CDR3 protein: CASSATRTEYGYTF
clone size: NA; J gene: TRBJ2-7; D gene: NA; V gene: TRBV5-1; CDR3 length: 16; CDR3 DNA: TGCGCCAGCAGACCCCCCGGGACACCAAGCAACTACGAGCAGTACTTC; CDR3 protein: CASRPPGTPSNYEQYF
clone size: NA; J gene: TRBJ2-3; D gene: TRBD1; V gene: TRBV9; CDR3 length: 15; CDR3 DNA: TGTGCCAGCACTCGGGACAGGGAAAACACAGATACGCAGTATTTT; CDR3 protein: CASTRDRENTDTQYF
clone size: NA; J gene: TRBJ1-1; D gene: TRBD1; V gene: TRBV6-1; CDR3 length: 16; CDR3 DNA: TGTGCCAGCAGTGTCCGCACAGGGGGGTGGGACACTGAAGCTTTCTTT; CDR3 protein: CASSVRTGGWDTEAFF
clone size: NA; J gene: TRBJ2-7; D gene: NA; V gene: TRBV21-1; CDR3 length: 17; CDR3 DNA: TGTGCCAGCAGCAAATCGGGGATCCGGGACGGGAACCACGAGCAGTACTTC; CDR3 protein: CASSKSGIRDGNHEQYF
clone size: once; J gene: TRBJ2-2; D gene: NA; V gene: TRBV5-6; CDR3 length: 11; CDR3 DNA: TGTGCCAGCAGTTGGGCCGGGGAGCTGTTTTTT; CDR3 protein: CASSWAGELFF
clone size: NA; J gene: TRBJ2-7; D gene: NA; V gene: TRBV11-3; CDR3 length: 13; CDR3 DNA: TGTGCCAGCAGCTTAGCCTGGGGGTACGAGCAGTACTTC; CDR3 protein: CASSLAWGYEQYF
clone size: NA; J gene: TRBJ2-7; D gene: NA; V gene: TRBV25-1; CDR3 length: 12; CDR3 DNA: TGTGCCAGCAGTGAATCCCCGTACGAGCAGTACTTC; CDR3 protein: CASSESPYEQYF
clone size: NA; J gene: TRBJ2-7; D gene: NA; V gene: TRBV9; CDR3 length: 15; CDR3 DNA: TGTGCCAGCAGCGTAGGGGGACTCAGCTCCTACGAGCAGTACTTC; CDR3 protein: CASSVGGLSSYEQYF
clone size: NA; J gene: TRBJ2-7; D gene: TRBD2; V gene: TRBV7-2; CDR3 length: 13; CDR3 DNA: TGTGCCAGCAGCTTTGGACTAGCGGGCCCGCAGTACTTC; CDR3 protein: CASSFGLAGPQYF
clone size: NA; J gene: TRBJ1-1; D gene: NA; V gene: TRBV27; CDR3 length: 14; CDR3 DNA: TGTGCCAGCAGTCCGACAGTCCCTGGGGGTGAAGCTTTCTTT; CDR3 protein: CASSPTVPGGEAFF
clone size: NA; J gene: TRBJ2-1; D gene: NA; V gene: TRBV28; CDR3 length: 15; CDR3 DNA: TGTGCCAGCAGCCGACAGCCGACTACCTACAATGAGCAGTTCTTC; CDR3 protein: CASSRQPTTYNEQFF
clone size: NA; J gene: TRBJ1-5; D gene: NA; V gene: TRBV4-3; CDR3 length: 15; CDR3 DNA: TGCGCCAGCAGCCAAGAATTTCCAGACAATCAGCCCCAGCATTTT; CDR3 protein: CASSQEFPDNQPQHF
clone size: NA; J gene: TRBJ2-7; D gene: NA; V gene: TRBV11-2; CDR3 length: 12; CDR3 DNA: TGTGCCAGCAGCTTTAATTTATACGAGCAGTACTTC; CDR3 protein: CASSFNLYEQYF
clone size: NA; J gene: TRBJ2-1; D gene: TRBD1; V gene: TRBV9; CDR3 length: 16; CDR3 DNA: TGTGCCAGCAGCGTAAGCAGAGGACAGGTCAACAATGAGCAGTTCTTC; CDR3 protein: CASSVSRGQVNNEQFF
clone size: NA; J gene: TRBJ2-1; D gene: NA; V gene: TRBV25-1; CDR3 length: 16; CDR3 DNA: TGTGCCAGCTCCGATACGGAGACAAACTTTCTGGGTGAGCAGTTCTTC; CDR3 protein: CASSDTETNFLGEQFF
clone size: NA; J gene: TRBJ2-7; D gene: TRBD1; V gene: TRBV6-1; CDR3 length: 15; CDR3 DNA: TGTGCCAGCAGTGGGACAGGGGGGGTTTCCTACGAGCAGTACTTC; CDR3 protein: CASSGTGGVSYEQYF
clone size: NA; J gene: TRBJ2-4; D gene: NA; V gene: TRBV4-3; CDR3 length: 14; CDR3 DNA: TGCGCCAGCAGCCAAGGGGACTCCAAAAACATTCAGTACTTC; CDR3 protein: CASSQGDSKNIQYF
clone size: NA; J gene: TRBJ2-7; D gene: NA; V gene: TRBV6-5; CDR3 length: 13; CDR3 DNA: TGTGCCAGCCGCTTCAGGGTTTCCTACGAGCAGTACTTC; CDR3 protein: CASRFRVSYEQYF
clone size: NA; J gene: TRBJ1-1; D gene: NA; V gene: TRBV5-1; CDR3 length: 17; CDR3 DNA: TGCGCCAGCACCCAGACAGGCTATTCGTGGAGGAACACTGAAGCTTTCTTT; CDR3 protein: CASTQTGYSWRNTEAFF
clone size: NA; J gene: TRBJ1-2; D gene: TRBD1; V gene: TRBV7-9; CDR3 length: 15; CDR3 DNA: TGTGCCAGCAGCTCCAGGCAGGGGGCTTTCAATGGCTACACCTTC; CDR3 protein: CASSSRQGAFNGYTF
clone size: once; J gene: TRBJ2-7; D gene: TRBD2; V gene: TRBV6-1; CDR3 length: 14; CDR3 DNA: TGTGCCAGCAGCGCTAGCGGGAGGATATACGAGCAGTACTTC; CDR3 protein: CASSASGRIYEQYF
clone size: NA; J gene: TRBJ2-5; D gene: NA; V gene: TRBV11-2; CDR3 length: 14; CDR3 DNA: TGTGCCAGCAGCTTTTACCGGGGTTTGGAGACCCAGTACTTC; CDR3 protein: CASSFYRGLETQYF
clone size: NA; J gene: TRBJ2-1; D gene: NA; V gene: TRBV29-1; CDR3 length: 11; CDR3 DNA: TGCAGCGTCGAAGTCGTTGGTGAGCAGTTCTTC; CDR3 protein: CSVEVVGEQFF
clone size: NA; J gene: TRBJ1-5; D gene: TRBD1; V gene: TRBV2; CDR3 length: 15; CDR3 DNA: TGTGCCAGCAGTGAAGAACAGGGGCCAAATCAGCCCCAGCATTTT; CDR3 protein: CASSEEQGPNQPQHF
clone size: NA; J gene: TRBJ2-1; D gene: NA; V gene: TRBV7-9; CDR3 length: 16; CDR3 DNA: TGTGCCAGCAGCTCCCTCCCCGGGAGCTCCTACAATGAGCAGTTCTTC; CDR3 protein: CASSSLPGSSYNEQFF
clone size: few; J gene: TRBJ1-5; D gene: TRBD1; V gene: TRBV7-9; CDR3 length: 15; CDR3 DNA: TGTGCCAGCAGCCCAGGGGACAGTAGGTTGTCGCCCCAGCATTTT; CDR3 protein: CASSPGDSRLSPQHF
clone size: once; J gene: TRBJ2-7; D gene: TRBD1; V gene: TRBV13; CDR3 length: 15; CDR3 DNA: TGTGCCAGCGTCGACAGGGGACAGGGGGAGTACGAGCAGTACTTC; CDR3 protein: CASVDRGQGEYEQYF
clone size: NA; J gene: TRBJ1-1; D gene: TRBD1; V gene: TRBV28; CDR3 length: 15; CDR3 DNA: TGTGCCAGCAGTAACCCCGACAGGGAGATCAGTGAAGCTTTCTTT; CDR3 protein: CASSNPDREISEAFF
clone size: NA; J gene: TRBJ2-7; D gene: TRBD2; V gene: TRBV10-1; CDR3 length: 13; CDR3 DNA: TGCGCCAGCAGTTCGGGACTAGCGGGGGAGCAGTACTTC; CDR3 protein: CASSSGLAGEQYF
clone size: NA; J gene: TRBJ2-7; D gene: TRBD1; V gene: TRBV9; CDR3 length: 16; CDR3 DNA: TGTGCCAGCAGCGTAGGGGGACAGGGGGCTTCGTACGAGCAGTACTTC; CDR3 protein: CASSVGGQGASYEQYF
clone size: NA; J gene: TRBJ2-5; D gene: NA; V gene: TRBV7-8; CDR3 length: 15; CDR3 DNA: TGTGCCAGCAGCCCAGATAGCGGTCGATTAGAGACCCAGTACTTC; CDR3 protein: CASSPDSGRLETQYF
clone size: NA; J gene: TRBJ2-2; D gene: NA; V gene: TRBV9; CDR3 length: 16; CDR3 DNA: TGTGCCAGCAGCGTAGACAGGTACCATGGGTCCGGGGAGCTGTTTTTT; CDR3 protein: CASSVDRYHGSGELFF
clone size: NA; J gene: TRBJ1-2; D gene: NA; V gene: TRBV29-1; CDR3 length: 12; CDR3 DNA: TGCAGCGTTGAAGAAGCATACTATGGCTACACCTTC; CDR3 protein: CSVEEAYYGYTF
clone size: once; J gene: TRBJ2-1; D gene: TRBD2; V gene: TRBV4-3; CDR3 length: 16; CDR3 DNA: TGCGCCAGCAGCCAGATCCTAGCGGGAGAACACAATGAGCAGTTCTTC; CDR3 protein: CASSQILAGEHNEQFF
clone size: NA; J gene: TRBJ1-2; D gene: NA; V gene: TRBV27; CDR3 length: 13; CDR3 DNA: TGTGCCAGCAGTCCTGGTAGCTCCTATGGCTACACCTTC; CDR3 protein: CASSPGSSYGYTF
clone size: NA; J gene: TRBJ2-1; D gene: TRBD2; V gene: TRBV7-3; CDR3 length: 14; CDR3 DNA: TGTGCCAGCAGCCCTAGCGGGAATTACAATGAGCAGTTCTTC; CDR3 protein: CASSPSGNYNEQFF
clone size: NA; J gene: TRBJ2-5; D gene: NA; V gene: TRBV7-9; CDR3 length: 14; CDR3 DNA: TGTGCCAGCAGCCATTCGGAGATTTGGGAGACCCAGTACTTC; CDR3 protein: CASSHSEIWETQYF
clone size: once; J gene: TRBJ2-1; D gene: NA; V gene: TRBV4-1; CDR3 length: 14; CDR3 DNA: TGCGCCAGCAGCCCCGGGCTGACATACAATGAGCAGTTCTTC; CDR3 protein: CASSPGLTYNEQFF
clone size: NA; J gene: TRBJ2-6; D gene: NA; V gene: TRBV27; CDR3 length: 13; CDR3 DNA: TGTGCCAGCAGTTTAGATGGGGCCAACGTCCTGACTTTC; CDR3 protein: CASSLDGANVLTF